These 32 T cell receptor beta chains were all obtained from the same sample, sequenced in a study of cytomegalovirus exposure and HLA in healthy donors. PCR amplification relied on 60 Vbeta primers (plus 13 Jbeta primers). Method: immunoSEQ multiplex PCR; TCRdb's copy keeps in-frame clones and lacks some. The table shows roughly 59,000 clones, with about two thirds occurring only once. Input material: PBMCs. These receptors were taken from a man aged 35-49 years in good health and CMV-seropositive.

The sample holds many counts of this clone. This rearrangement joins TRBV19 to TRBJ1-1, with TRBD1 matching over 9 bases. Germline-derived CDR1 and CDR2 are LNHDA and SQIVND (reference sequence). The CDR3 is made up of 15 amino acids. V dropped 4 bases and J dropped 1; count of bases not matched to a gene: 4. The CDR3 DNA follows: TGTGCCAGTAGTACCTCGGACAGGGGGAACACTGAAGCTTTCTTT. Encoded protein: CASSTSDRGNTEAFF.

The chain employs TRBV6-1 and TRBJ2-3; 7 bases match TRBD2. The germline gives CDR1 MNHNS, CDR2 SASEGT. J was trimmed by 3 bases and V by 1 base; bases with no gene match: 7. This CDR3 spans 16 amino acids. The CDR3 coding sequence is TGTGCCAGCAGTGAAGTAGGGCTAGCGGTTACAGATACGCAGTATTTT. It translates to CASSEVGLAVTDTQYF.

A few counts support this clone. This chain connects TRBV11-1 to TRBJ1-1; D not resolved. V was trimmed by 3 bases and J by 3 bases, leaving 8 bases between them. The germline gives CDR1 SGHAT, CDR2 FQDESV (reference sequence). This CDR3 contains 13 residues. The CDR3 region has the DNA TGTGCCAGCAGCTTGGGCTATGACACTGAAGCTTTCTTT. This codes for CASSLGYDTEAFF.

The rearrangement links TRBV2 to TRBJ1-5; D is unclear. The CDR3 is made up of 15 amino acids. Germline values: CDR1 SNHLY, CDR2 FYNNEI. The ends were cut back, 1 base at V and 3 bases at J, with 10 bases in the middle. This CDR3 is CASSEGGNVNQPQHF. In nucleotides, the CDR3 is TGTGCCAGCAGTGAAGGAGGGAACGTCAATCAGCCCCAGCATTTT.

The chain has TRBV7-9 and TRBJ2-7; 8 bases align to TRBD2. Germline CDR1 is SEHNR and CDR2 is FQNEAQ (reference sequence). The CDR3 consists of 16 residues. With V trimmed by 3 bases and J by 1 base, 8 bases remained unmatched. The CDR3 sequence is CASSFPAGELSYEQYF. The CDR3 DNA reads TGTGCCAGCAGCTTTCCAGCGGGAGAGCTGTCCTACGAGCAGTACTTC.

A remark on this clone: A read error may account for a junction end that differs from germline. V usage is TRBV6-5 and J usage is TRBJ2-7; D uncertain. CDR1 is MNHEY and CDR2 is SVGAGI in the germline V gene. This CDR3 is built from 16 residues. This CDR3 is CATSYSVLLSSYEQYF. The CDR3 coding sequence is TGTGCCACCAGTTACTCGGTACTGCTTAGCTCCTACGAGCAGTACTTC.

The chain is built from TRBV19 and TRBJ1-5; D unclear. Trimming removed 8 bases at V and 1 base at J, with 12 bases between. The CDR3 contains 14 residues. The germline CDR1 and CDR2 sequences are LNHDA and SQIVND (reference sequence). CDR3 coding DNA: TGTGCCAGTGCAGTGACAAGCAGCAATCAGCCCCAGCATTTT. Encoded protein: CASAVTSSNQPQHF.

The chain is built from TRBV7-2 and TRBJ2-3, with 8 bases that match TRBD2. The CDR3 has 18 residues. Germline CDR1 SGHTA, CDR2 FQGNSA. V dropped 5 bases and J dropped 1; count of bases not matched to a gene: 14. This CDR3 reads CASSPSRGGGGGTDTQYF. CDR3 sequence (DNA): TGTGCCAGCAGCCCTAGCCGGGGGGGCGGAGGGGGCACAGATACGCAGTATTTT.

CDR3 nucleotides: TGCGCCAGCAGCCCAGCCGGGGTGTCTGGAAACACCATATATTTT. As protein: CASSPAGVSGNTIYF. This sequence joins TRBV4-3 and TRBJ1-3; no firm D call. Trimming shortened V by 4 bases and J by 1 base, and 11 bases separated the two germline ends. CDR3 length: 15 residues. Germline CDR1 LGHNA, CDR2 YSLEER.

The chain links TRBV11-2 to TRBJ2-1; TRBD2 matches at 8 bases. Germline values: CDR1 SGHAT, CDR2 FQNNGV. Unmatched junction bases numbered 15, after V lost 3 bases and J lost 2 bases. The CDR3 is made up of 19 amino acids. CDR3 coding DNA: TGTGCCAGCAGCTTCAGTTGGGGGGGCGGGGGGACTCCCTACAATGAGCAGTTCTTC. This translates into CASSFSWGGGGTPYNEQFF.

This clone appeared a single time. The chain combines TRBV9 with TRBJ1-1; maybe TRBD1 (6 bases). V dropped 0 bases and J dropped 7 bases, with 13 bases sitting between them. This CDR3 is built from 14 residues. Germline assignment: CDR1 SGDLS and CDR2 YYNGEE. The CDR3 DNA reads TGTGCCAGCAGCGTAGCCCAACAGGGCCTTGAAGCTTTCTTT. Its translation: CASSVAQQGLEAFF.

The CDR3: CASSQNSRGGETQYF. For the CDR3, the DNA is TGCGCCAGCAGCCAAAACTCCCGGGGGGGCGAGACCCAGTACTTC. The V and J genes are TRBV4-3 and TRBJ2-5; 8 bases line up with TRBD2. This CDR3 is built from 15 residues. The germline CDR1 and CDR2 sequences are LGHNA and YSLEER. The ends lost 2 bases at V and 5 bases at J; junction bases unmatched: 7.

This clone was detected a few times. The V gene is TRBV25-1, the J gene TRBJ1-4; 8 nucleotides match TRBD1. This CDR3 is built from 15 residues. The V segment lost 1 base and the J segment 8 bases; nucleotides outside the gene matches: 6. Looked up from germline, CDR1 is MGHDK and CDR2 is SYGVNS. The CDR3 DNA is TGTGCCAGCAGTGAATTCGGGACAGGTCTAGAAAAACTGTTTTTT. Residues: CASSEFGTGLEKLFF.

The chain is built from TRBV29-1 and TRBJ2-1; the match to TRBD2 covers 10 bases. Germline V gene lookup returns CDR1 SQVTM and CDR2 ANQGSEA. J was trimmed by 7 bases and V by 6 bases; bases with no gene match: 12. The CDR3 covers 15 residues. The chain's CDR3 is CSVGDLAGVGNEQFF. CDR3 coding DNA: TGCAGCGTGGGTGACCTAGCGGGAGTGGGAAATGAGCAGTTCTTC.

This chain joins TRBV4-3 and TRBJ1-2; D not certain. This CDR3 spans 17 amino acids. Germline V CDR1 and CDR2: LGHNA, YSLEER. V was trimmed by 0 bases and J by 0 bases, leaving 14 bases between them. CDR3 sequence: CASSQEIVAVTNYGYTF. The CDR3 DNA reads as TGCGCCAGCAGCCAAGAAATTGTGGCGGTGACTAACTATGGCTACACCTTC.

V and J are TRBV5-4 and TRBJ1-5, with 9 bases that match TRBD1. The CDR3 runs 18 residues. In germline, CDR1 is SGHNT, CDR2 YYREEE (reference sequence). With V trimmed by 4 bases and J by 1 base, 12 bases remained unmatched. DNA of the CDR3: TGTGCCAGCAGCGTTACCGGGACAGGGTGGCGGAGCAATCAGCCCCAGCATTTT. This translates into CASSVTGTGWRSNQPQHF.

The J gene is TRBJ2-1, the V gene TRBV9; 7 bases match TRBD2. Per germline, CDR1 SGDLS and CDR2 YYNGEE. This CDR3 region has 16 residues. The V segment lost 0 bases and the J segment 5 bases; nucleotides outside the gene matches: 8. The chain's CDR3 is CASSVGGGGPNNEQFF. The CDR3 bases are TGTGCCAGCAGCGTAGGTGGGGGAGGGCCGAACAATGAGCAGTTCTTC.

The chain combines TRBV15 with TRBJ2-1, with TRBD1 as a possible D gene (5 bases). There are 16 residues in the CDR3. Trimming left V 3 bases short and J 12 bases short, with 24 bases between. Per the germline V gene, CDR1 is LNHNV and CDR2 is YYDKDF (reference sequence). Here the CDR3 reads CATSSPWRTHNEWQFF. For the CDR3, the DNA is TGTGCCACCAGCAGCCCCTGGCGGACACACAATGAGTGGCAGTTCTTC.

The V call is TRBV10-3, the J call TRBJ2-2; a possible D gene is TRBD1 (6 bases). Germline assignment: CDR1 ENHRY and CDR2 SYGVKD. The CDR3 runs to 14 residues. V gave up 3 bases and J gave up 4 bases, with 9 bases separating them. The CDR3, as DNA: TGTGCCATCAGTGAACAGGGTTTCACCGGGGAGCTGTTTTTT. It codes for CAISEQGFTGELFF.

V is TRBV30 and J is TRBJ1-1, with 7 bases identical to TRBD1. The germline V gene has CDR1 GTSNPN and CDR2 SVGIG (reference sequence). The CDR3 is 13 amino acids. V was clipped by 8 bases and J by 9 bases; unmatched bases: 15. Here the CDR3 reads CAVSRGRTMKAFF. The CDR3 nucleotides are TGTGCCGTTTCCAGGGGGAGGACAATGAAAGCTTTCTTT.

This chain connects TRBV6-5 to TRBJ1-1; 9 bases map to TRBD1. The CDR3 runs to 14 residues. Germline values: CDR1 MNHEY, CDR2 SVGAGI. V lost 7 bases to trimming and J lost 4 bases; unmatched junction nucleotides: 7. CDR3 sequence: CASIRQGVSTEAFF. In DNA form, the CDR3 reads TGTGCCAGCATTCGACAGGGGGTGAGCACTGAAGCTTTCTTT.

This chain uses TRBV21-1 with TRBJ2-1; the tabulated D call, TRBD2, remains unverified against the DNA. TRBV21-1 is a listed pseudogene. CDR3 size: 17 residues. The CDR3 here is CASSKVSARKTYNEQFF. The CDR3 coding sequence is TGTGCCAGCAGCAAAGTGAGTGCTAGGAAGACCTACAATGAGCAGTTCTTC.

This clone has a single count. The chain is built from TRBV6-1 and TRBJ2-3; 12 bases line up with TRBD2. Germline V gene lookup returns CDR1 MNHNS and CDR2 SASEGT. The CDR3 is 15 residues long. The trim removed 11 bases at V and 2 bases at J, leaving 8 bases unmatched. CDR3 sequence: CAGGGTSGHTDTQYF. The CDR3, as DNA: TGTGCCGGAGGGGGGACTAGCGGGCACACAGATACGCAGTATTTT.

The V gene is TRBV7-2, the J gene TRBJ1-1, with D tentatively TRBD1 (5 bases). Germline values: CDR1 SGHTA, CDR2 FQGNSA. This CDR3 region has 15 residues. Trimming cost V 3 bases and J 4 bases, with 15 bases left between them. The CDR3 DNA is TGTGCCAGCAGCTTGCTTCCAGGGAAGGCCACTGAAGCTTTCTTT. Its translation: CASSLLPGKATEAFF.

This clone was picked up a small number of times. The chain couples TRBV11-2 to TRBJ1-1; D ambiguous. The germline V gene has CDR1 SGHAT and CDR2 FQNNGV. CDR3 length: 14 amino acids. Trimming cost V 4 bases and J 4 bases, with 13 bases left between them. The CDR3 spells CASSSRQVPTEAFF. The CDR3 nucleotides read TGTGCCAGCAGCTCCAGGCAGGTCCCCACTGAAGCTTTCTTT. The full variable domain, rest sourced from reference TRBV11-2 and TRBJ1-1, is EAGVAQSPRYKIIEKRQSVAFWCNPISGHATLYWYQQILGQGPKLLIQFQNNGVVDDSQLPKDRFSAERLKGVDSTLKIQPAKLEDSAVYLCASSSRQVPTEAFFGQGTRLTVV.

This clone was detected only once. The CDR3 nucleotides are TGTGCCAGCAAGGGGGCGCACAACGAGCAGTACTTC. Its translation is CASKGAHNEQYF. The chain is built from TRBV6-1 and TRBJ2-7; 7 nucleotides align to TRBD1. The V gene end was trimmed by 7 bases and the J gene end by 5 bases; junction bases not matched to a gene: 5. This CDR3 spans 12 amino acids. Germline CDR1 reads MNHNS; CDR2 reads SASEGT.

The V and J genes are TRBV4-1 and TRBJ2-1; 9 positions agree with TRBD2. Germline V gives CDR1 MGHRA, CDR2 YSYEKL. This CDR3 comprises 16 residues. The trim removed 0 bases at V and 11 bases at J, leaving 11 bases unmatched. In nucleotides, the CDR3 is TGCGCCAGCAGCCAAGATCCGAGCGGGGGGCCAAGCAAGCAGTTCTTC. It translates to CASSQDPSGGPSKQFF.

This clone was detected only once. CDR3 amino acids: CAWSGASSTGELFF. The CDR3 nucleotides are TGTGCCTGGAGTGGTGCTAGTAGCACCGGGGAGCTGTTTTTT. The V call is TRBV30, the J call TRBJ2-2; no clear D gene. The CDR3 is 14 amino acids. V lost 1 base to trimming and J lost 4 bases, with 10 bases between them. Germline V gene sequence: CDR1 GTSNPN, CDR2 SVGIG (reference sequence).

The chain combines TRBV7-3 with TRBJ2-2, with 8 bases that match TRBD1. Germline assignment: CDR1 SGHTA and CDR2 FQGTGA. The CDR3 has 16 amino acids. V dropped 5 bases and J dropped 1; count of bases not matched to a gene: 6. The CDR3 nucleotides are TGTGCCAGCAGCCTCCAAGGGACAGGGAACACCGGGGAGCTGTTTTTT. This encodes CASSLQGTGNTGELFF.

This chain joins TRBV27 and TRBJ2-5; D not resolved. The J call is doubtful: the DNA matches TRBJ2-7 better. The CDR3 sequence is 14 residues long. Germline V CDR1 and CDR2: MNHEY, SMNVEV (reference sequence). The CDR3 reads CASSLYGGTYEQYF. CDR3 nucleotides: TGTGCCAGCAGTTTATACGGCGGAACCTACGAGCAGTACTTC.

J is TRBJ1-2 and V is TRBV7-9; tentatively, D is TRBD1 (5 bases). V lost 0 bases, J lost 3 bases, and 5 bases lay in between. CDR3 length: 13 residues. Germline lookup yields CDR1 SEHNR and CDR2 FQNEAQ (reference sequence). The CDR3 nucleotides are TGTGCCAGCAGCTTAGCAGGGGACTATGGCTACACCTTC. Translation: CASSLAGDYGYTF. Full variable domain (remainder filled in from reference TRBV7-9 and TRBJ1-2): DTGVSQNPRHKITKRGQNVTFRCDPISEHNRLYWYRQTLGQGPEFLTYFQNEAQLEKSRLLSDRFSAERPKGSFSTLEIQRTEQGDSAMYLCASSLAGDYGYTFGSGTRLTVV.

The V call is TRBV7-2, the J call TRBJ2-2; D gene uncertain. Germline V lookup: CDR1 SGHTA, CDR2 FQGNSA. This CDR3 region has 16 residues. V gave up 5 bases and J gave up 5 bases, with 18 bases separating them. In DNA form, the CDR3 reads TGTGCCAGCAGCCCGTCGTGGGCCCAATATACCGGGGAGCTGTTTTTT. This translates into CASSPSWAQYTGELFF.